The 8 T cell receptor beta chains presented below share a single source sample, sequenced in a study of blood T cell repertoires in COVID-19 (dated by TCRdb to about 2020). Library generation was performed with the immunoSEQ multiplex PCR assay. The clones in this table, taken by TCRdb from immuneACCESS, are in-frame only. Not every clone is retained; where verified, under half of the shortfall comes from an unresolved V gene, and the cause of the rest is unknown. Present in this sample are hundreds of thousands of clones, more than 85% of which were seen just once. Approximately 0.77% of the sample is held by the ten biggest clonotypes. The sequenced material came from peripheral blood. The receptors here all came from a man in his 60s with COVID-19, enrolled during active disease.

V gene TRBV5-1 combines with J gene TRBJ1-1, with D perhaps matching TRBD1 (5 bases). From germline, CDR1 is SGHRS and CDR2 YFSETQ. This CDR3 has 13 amino acids. Trimming cost V 8 bases and J 0 bases, with 11 bases left between them. CDR3 region: CASAAGMNTEAFF. The CDR3 bases are TGCGCCAGTGCGGCAGGGATGAACACTGAAGCTTTCTTT.

The chain carries TRBV7-2 and TRBJ1-2; no clear D gene. Looked up from germline, CDR1 is SGHTA and CDR2 is FQGNSA. This CDR3 is 16 amino acids long. Trimming cost V 4 bases and J 4 bases, with 19 bases left between them. CDR3 residues: CASSSRGPGGGYGYTF. Written as DNA, the CDR3 is TGTGCCAGCAGCTCCCGCGGACCCGGAGGCGGCTATGGCTACACCTTC.

This clone showed up just once. J is TRBJ2-7 and V is TRBV10-3; 7 bases line up with TRBD1. The junction had 9 bases not matched to a gene; V was cut back by 4 bases and J by 3 bases. The CDR3 sequence is 15 residues long. Germline V gene lookup returns CDR1 ENHRY and CDR2 SYGVKD. The CDR3, as DNA: TGTGCCATCAGTGGAGGACCGGGACAGAACTACGAGCAGTACTTC. This codes for CAISGGPGQNYEQYF.

The count of this clone is one. The V gene is TRBV4-1, the J gene TRBJ2-2, with a tentative D call TRBD2 (6 bases). Germline loops: CDR1 MGHRA, CDR2 YSYEKL. The CDR3 loop spans 17 amino acids. Trimming removed 0 bases at V and 1 base at J, with 12 bases between. CDR3 residues: CASSQEAGKRNTGELFF. The CDR3 bases are TGCGCCAGCAGCCAAGAGGCGGGGAAGAGGAACACCGGGGAGCTGTTTTTT.

The CDR3 DNA sequence: TGTGCCAGCACCCCTTCAGGCTCTGGGGCCAACGTCCTGACTTTC. Its translation is CASTPSGSGANVLTF. The rearrangement joins TRBV7-8 to TRBJ2-6; D not resolved. The V gene's germline CDR1 is SGHVS and CDR2 FQNEAQ. This CDR3 has 15 amino acids. Trimming took off 7 bases at V and 0 bases at J, with 10 bases between the two ends.

The CDR3 nucleotides are TGCGCCAGCAGTGAGGAGGGTGATAGCAATCAGCCCCAGCATTTT. Amino acids: CASSEEGDSNQPQHF. This chain joins TRBV10-1 and TRBJ1-5; D not certain. The CDR3 spans 15 residues. Germline V lookup: CDR1 WNHNN, CDR2 SYGVQD (reference sequence). V was cut by 2 bases and J by 0 bases, with 8 bases left in between.

The chain recombines TRBV5-8 with TRBJ1-3; perhaps TRBD1 as D (6 bases). V was trimmed by 2 bases and J by 4 bases, leaving 16 bases between them. The germline V gene has CDR1 SGHTS and CDR2 YDEGEE. The CDR3 is 16 amino acids. The DNA of the CDR3 is TGTGCCAGCAGCTTACGGACCGGGGGGACAGGAAACACCATATATTTT. Amino acids: CASSLRTGGTGNTIYF.

The chain recombines TRBV29-1 with TRBJ2-2; a possible D gene is TRBD2 (6 bases). V shed 5 bases and J shed 1 base, with 14 bases lying between them. Germline V gene sequence: CDR1 SQVTM, CDR2 ANQGSEA. CDR3 length equals 15 residues. The CDR3 region is CSVRTGVGNTGELFF. CDR3 bases: TGCAGCGTTAGGACGGGGGTAGGGAACACCGGGGAGCTGTTTTTT.